This T cell receptor (beta chain) came from a study of OX40 agonist ivuxolimab in advanced cancers. Repertoires were generated with immunoSEQ multiplex PCR, while TCRdb's copy carries only in-frame clones and drops some. There are around 56,000 clones in the sample; roughly 86% occur only once, and 11% lies in the top ten. Study-level points and caveats: Low normalized T-cell clonal expansion also characterized some of the nonresponders.

Germline V lookup: CDR1 WSHSY, CDR2 SAAADI. V was pared by 6 bases and J by 12 bases, with 8 bases of the junction left unmatched. This CDR3 has 14 amino acids. For this clone: Its antigen is as yet unknown.

The J gene is TRBJ2-1, the V gene TRBV10-2, with 13 bases aligning to TRBD2. This specimen was CD4+ or CD8+ T cells sorted from blood, taken in a trial of the OX40 agonist ivuxolimab. The clonotype originates from an adult with an advanced solid tumor such as melanoma, head and neck, liver or kidney cancer. CDR3 DNA sequence: TGCGCCAGCAGAGCCGGACTAGCGGGAGCAGCGCAGTTCTTC. Amino acid sequence: CASRAGLAGAAQFF.